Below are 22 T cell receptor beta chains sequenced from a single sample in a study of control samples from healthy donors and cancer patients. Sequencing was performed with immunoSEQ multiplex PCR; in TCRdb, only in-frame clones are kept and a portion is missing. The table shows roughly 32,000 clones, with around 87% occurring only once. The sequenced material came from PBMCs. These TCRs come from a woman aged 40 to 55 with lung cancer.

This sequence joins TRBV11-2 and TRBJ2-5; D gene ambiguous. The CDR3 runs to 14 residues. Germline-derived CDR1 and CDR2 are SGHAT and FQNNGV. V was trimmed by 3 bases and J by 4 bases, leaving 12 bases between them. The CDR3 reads CASSFGRHGETQYF. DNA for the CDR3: TGTGCCAGCAGCTTTGGGCGCCACGGAGAGACCCAGTACTTC. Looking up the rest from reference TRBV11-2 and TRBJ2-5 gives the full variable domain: EAGVAQSPRYKIIEKRQSVAFWCNPISGHATLYWYQQILGQGPKLLIQFQNNGVVDDSQLPKDRFSAERLKGVDSTLKIQPAKLEDSAVYLCASSFGRHGETQYFGPGTRLLVL.

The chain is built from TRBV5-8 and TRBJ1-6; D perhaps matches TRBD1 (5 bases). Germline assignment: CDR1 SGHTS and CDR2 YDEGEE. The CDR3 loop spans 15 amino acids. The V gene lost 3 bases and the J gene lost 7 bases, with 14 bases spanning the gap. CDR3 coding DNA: TGTGCCAGCAGCTGGGGGGGACTGTGGAATTCACCCCTCCACTTT. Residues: CASSWGGLWNSPLHF.

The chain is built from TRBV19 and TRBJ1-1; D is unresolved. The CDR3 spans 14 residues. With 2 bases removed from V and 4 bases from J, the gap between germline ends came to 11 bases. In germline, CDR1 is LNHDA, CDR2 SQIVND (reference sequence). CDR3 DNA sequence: TGTGCCAGTAGTATAAATTCGGCGACCACTGAAGCTTTCTTT. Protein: CASSINSATTEAFF.

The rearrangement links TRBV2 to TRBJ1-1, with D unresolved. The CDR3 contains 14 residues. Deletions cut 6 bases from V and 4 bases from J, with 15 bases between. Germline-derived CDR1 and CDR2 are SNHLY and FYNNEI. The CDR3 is CASRAQVGGTEAFF. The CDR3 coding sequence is TGTGCCAGCAGGGCCCAAGTCGGAGGCACTGAAGCTTTCTTT.

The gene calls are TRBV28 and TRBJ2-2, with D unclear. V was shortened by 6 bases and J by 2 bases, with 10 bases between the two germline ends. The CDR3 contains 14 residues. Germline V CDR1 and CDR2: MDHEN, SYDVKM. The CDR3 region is CASRSSSNTGELFF. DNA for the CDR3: TGTGCCAGCAGAAGCAGTTCCAACACCGGGGAGCTGTTTTTT.

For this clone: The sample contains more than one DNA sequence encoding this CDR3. DNA for the CDR3: TGTGCCAGCAGTTCGAGCTCCTACGAGCAGTACTTC. Protein: CASSSSSYEQYF. The chain couples TRBV28 to TRBJ2-7; D unresolved. The ends were cut back, 4 bases at V and 0 bases at J, with 4 bases in the middle. Germline CDR1 MDHEN, CDR2 SYDVKM. CDR3 length: 12 residues. Drawing the rest from reference TRBV28 and TRBJ2-7, the complete variable domain is DVKVTQSSRYLVKRTGEKVFLECVQDMDHENMFWYRQDPGLGLRLIYFSYDVKMKEKGDIPEGYSVSREKKERFSLILESASTNQTSMYLCASSSSSYEQYFGPGTRLTVT.

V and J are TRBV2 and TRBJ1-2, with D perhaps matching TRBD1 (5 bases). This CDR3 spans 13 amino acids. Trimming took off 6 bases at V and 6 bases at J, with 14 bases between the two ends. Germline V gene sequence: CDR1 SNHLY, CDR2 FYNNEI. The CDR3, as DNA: TGTGCCAGCAGCGCCTTTGACAGAAATGGCTACACCTTC. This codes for CASSAFDRNGYTF. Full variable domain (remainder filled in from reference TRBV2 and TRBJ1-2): EPEVTQTPSHQVTQMGQEVILRCVPISNHLYFYWYRQILGQKVEFLVSFYNNEISEKSEIFDDQFSVERPDGSNFTLKIRSTKLEDSAMYFCASSAFDRNGYTFGSGTRLTVV.

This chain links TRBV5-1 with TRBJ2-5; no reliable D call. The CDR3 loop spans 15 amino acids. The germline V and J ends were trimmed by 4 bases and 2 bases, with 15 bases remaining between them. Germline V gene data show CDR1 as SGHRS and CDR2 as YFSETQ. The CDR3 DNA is TGCGCCAGCAGCCCGCCGCTCGACGTACAAGAGACCCAGTACTTC. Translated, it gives CASSPPLDVQETQYF. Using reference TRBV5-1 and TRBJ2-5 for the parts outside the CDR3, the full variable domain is KAGVTQTPRYLIKTRGQQVTLSCSPISGHRSVSWYQQTPGQGLQFLFEYFSETQRNKGNFPGRFSGRQFSNSRSEMNVSTLELGDSALYLCASSPPLDVQETQYFGPGTRLLVL.

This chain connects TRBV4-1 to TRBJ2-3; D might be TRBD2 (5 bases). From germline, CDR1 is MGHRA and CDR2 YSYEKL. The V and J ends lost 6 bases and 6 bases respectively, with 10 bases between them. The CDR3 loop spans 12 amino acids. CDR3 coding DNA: TGCGCCAGCAGTTCAGAGGGCGATACGCAGTATTTT. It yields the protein CASSSEGDTQYF.

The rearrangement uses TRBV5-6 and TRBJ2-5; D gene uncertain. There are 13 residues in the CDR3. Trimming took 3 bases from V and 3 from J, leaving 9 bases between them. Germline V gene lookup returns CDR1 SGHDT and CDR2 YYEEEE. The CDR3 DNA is TGTGCCAGCAGCTGGATTCTCAAAGAGACCCAGTACTTC. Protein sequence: CASSWILKETQYF.

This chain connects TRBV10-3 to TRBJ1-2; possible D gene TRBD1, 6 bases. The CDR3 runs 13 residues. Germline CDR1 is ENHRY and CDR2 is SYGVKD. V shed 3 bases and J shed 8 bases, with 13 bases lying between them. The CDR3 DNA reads TGTGCCATCAGTGAAAGGGGGGAAAGGGGCTACACCTTC. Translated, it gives CAISERGERGYTF.

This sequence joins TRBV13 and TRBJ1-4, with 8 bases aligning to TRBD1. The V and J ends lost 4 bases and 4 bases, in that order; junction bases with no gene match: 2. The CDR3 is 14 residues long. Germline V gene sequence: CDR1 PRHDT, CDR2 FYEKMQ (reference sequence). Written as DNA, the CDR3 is TGTGCCAGCAGCTCGGACAGGGATAATGAAAAACTGTTTTTT. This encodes CASSSDRDNEKLFF.

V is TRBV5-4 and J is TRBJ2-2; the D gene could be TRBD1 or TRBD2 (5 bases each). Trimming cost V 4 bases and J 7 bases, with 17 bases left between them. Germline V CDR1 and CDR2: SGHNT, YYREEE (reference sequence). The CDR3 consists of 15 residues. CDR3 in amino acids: CASSVTRGPGGELFF. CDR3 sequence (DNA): TGTGCCAGCAGCGTGACCCGGGGCCCTGGCGGGGAGCTGTTTTTT. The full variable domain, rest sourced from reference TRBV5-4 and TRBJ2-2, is ETGVTQSPTHLIKTRGQQVTLRCSSQSGHNTVSWYQQALGQGPQFIFQYYREEENGRGNFPPRFSGLQFPNYSSELNVNALELDDSALYLCASSVTRGPGGELFFGEGSRLTVL.

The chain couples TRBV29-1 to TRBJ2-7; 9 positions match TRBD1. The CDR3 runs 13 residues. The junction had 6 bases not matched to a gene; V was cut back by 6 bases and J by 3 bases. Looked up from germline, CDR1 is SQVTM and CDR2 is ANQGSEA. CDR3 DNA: TGCAGCGTCCCGGGACAGGGATACTACGAGCAGTACTTC. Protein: CSVPGQGYYEQYF.

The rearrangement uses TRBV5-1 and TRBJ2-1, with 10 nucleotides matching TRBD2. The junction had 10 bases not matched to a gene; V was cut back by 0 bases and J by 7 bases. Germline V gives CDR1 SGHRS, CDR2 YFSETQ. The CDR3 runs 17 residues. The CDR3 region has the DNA TGCGCCAGCAGCTTGGAGGCCAGCGGGGGGGCCAGGAATGAGCAGTTCTTC. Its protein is CASSLEASGGARNEQFF.

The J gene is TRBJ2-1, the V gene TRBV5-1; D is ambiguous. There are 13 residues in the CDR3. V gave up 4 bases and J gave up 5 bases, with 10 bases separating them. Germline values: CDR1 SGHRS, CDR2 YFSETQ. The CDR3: CASSPGPNNEQFF. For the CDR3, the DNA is TGCGCCAGCAGCCCCGGGCCAAACAATGAGCAGTTCTTC.

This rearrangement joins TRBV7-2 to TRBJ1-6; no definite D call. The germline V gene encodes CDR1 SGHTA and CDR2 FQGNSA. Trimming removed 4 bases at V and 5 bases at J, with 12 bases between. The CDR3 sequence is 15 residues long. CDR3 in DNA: TGTGCCAGCAGCTCCCAGACGGGTAATAATTCACCCCTCCACTTT. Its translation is CASSSQTGNNSPLHF.

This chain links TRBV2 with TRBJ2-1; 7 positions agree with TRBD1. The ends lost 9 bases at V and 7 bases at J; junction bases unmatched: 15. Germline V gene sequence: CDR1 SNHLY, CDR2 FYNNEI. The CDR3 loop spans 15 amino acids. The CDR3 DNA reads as TGTGCCAGGGAAACAGGGGTTAATGGGGCTAATGAGCAGTTCTTC. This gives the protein CARETGVNGANEQFF.

The CDR3 reads CASSISTGADGYTF. In nucleotides, the CDR3 is TGTGCCAGTAGTATTTCGACAGGGGCGGATGGCTACACCTTC. The V gene is TRBV19, the J gene TRBJ1-2; 8 nucleotides align to TRBD1. The length of the CDR3 is 14 residues. V was clipped by 3 bases and J by 6 bases; unmatched bases: 6. Germline V lookup: CDR1 LNHDA, CDR2 SQIVND (reference sequence). Full variable domain (rest looked up from reference TRBV19 and TRBJ1-2): DGGITQSPKYLFRKEGQNVTLSCEQNLNHDAMYWYRQDPGQGLRLIYYSQIVNDFQKGDIAEGYSVSREKKESFPLTVTSAQKNPTAFYLCASSISTGADGYTFGSGTRLTVV.

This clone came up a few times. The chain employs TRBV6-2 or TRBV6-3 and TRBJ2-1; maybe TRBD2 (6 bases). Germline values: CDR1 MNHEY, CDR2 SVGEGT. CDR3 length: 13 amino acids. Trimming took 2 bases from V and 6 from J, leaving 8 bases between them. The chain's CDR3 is CASSYRDFNEQFF. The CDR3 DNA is TGTGCCAGCAGTTACCGGGACTTCAATGAGCAGTTCTTC.

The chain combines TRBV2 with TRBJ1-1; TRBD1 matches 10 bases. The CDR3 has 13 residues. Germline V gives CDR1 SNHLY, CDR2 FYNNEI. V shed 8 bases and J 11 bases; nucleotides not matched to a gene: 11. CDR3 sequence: CASYLTGGGGAFF. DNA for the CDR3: TGTGCCAGCTATCTGACAGGGGGCGGTGGGGCTTTCTTT. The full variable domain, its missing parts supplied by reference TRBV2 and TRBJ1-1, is EPEVTQTPSHQVTQMGQEVILRCVPISNHLYFYWYRQILGQKVEFLVSFYNNEISEKSEIFDDQFSVERPDGSNFTLKIRSTKLEDSAMYFCASYLTGGGGAFFGQGTRLTVV.

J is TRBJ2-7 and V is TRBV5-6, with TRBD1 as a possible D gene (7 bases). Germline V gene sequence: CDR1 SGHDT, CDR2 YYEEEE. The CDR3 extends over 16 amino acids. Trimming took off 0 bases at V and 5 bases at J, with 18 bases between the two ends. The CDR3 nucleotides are TGTGCCAGCAGCTTGGAGCAGGGGGGCCACCGGGACGAGCAGTACTTC. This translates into CASSLEQGGHRDEQYF.